This TCR beta chain was sequenced for a study of T cells in Graves' hyperthyroidism and ophthalmopathy. Amplified regions were TCR beta CDR3 sequences from RNA transcripts. The primer set for the first-round RT-PCR of the TCR CDR3 was HTBI. TCRdb re-derived calls from the multiplex PCR reads in MiXCR, one entry per CDR3 protein. The sample has under 350,000 distinct CDR3 sequences; under 25% are singletons. No progression to ophthalmopathy during 18 months of follow-up defined stable disease. The germline gives CDR1 LNHNV, CDR2 YYDKDF (reference sequence). Trimming removed 3 bases from V and 4 bases from J, with 19 bases in between. The CDR3 has 17 amino acids.

The specimen was blood. This receptor was identified in a woman aged 45 to 65 with Graves' hyperthyroidism. The genes are TRBV15 and TRBJ2-1; D might be TRBD2 (6 bases). Here the CDR3 reads CATSRLLGEEKYNEQFF. Written as DNA, the CDR3 is TGTGCCACCAGCAGGTTATTGGGGGAGGAAAAGTACAATGAGCAGTTCTTC.